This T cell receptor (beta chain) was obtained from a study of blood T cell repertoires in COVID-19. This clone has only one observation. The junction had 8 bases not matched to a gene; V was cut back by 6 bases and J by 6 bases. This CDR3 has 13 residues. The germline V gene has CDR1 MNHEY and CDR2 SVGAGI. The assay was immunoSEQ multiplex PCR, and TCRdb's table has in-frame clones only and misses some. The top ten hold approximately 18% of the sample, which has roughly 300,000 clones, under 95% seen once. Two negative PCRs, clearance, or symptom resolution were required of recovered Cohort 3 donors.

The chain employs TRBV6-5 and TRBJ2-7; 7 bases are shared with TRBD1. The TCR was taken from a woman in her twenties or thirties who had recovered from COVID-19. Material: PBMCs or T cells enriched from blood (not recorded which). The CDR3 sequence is CASSKGQAREQYF. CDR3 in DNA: TGTGCCAGCAGCAAAGGACAGGCCCGCGAGCAGTACTTC.